This T cell receptor beta chain was identified in a study of OX40 agonist ivuxolimab in advanced cancers. The method was immunoSEQ multiplex PCR; TCRdb's version includes in-frame clones alone and lacks a portion of them. This table has more than 45,000 clones, 82% appearing once. Per germline, CDR1 SGHTA and CDR2 FQGNSA. The CDR3 extends over 13 amino acids. V shed 4 bases and J shed 11 bases, with 17 bases lying between them. This receptor was taken from an adult with an advanced solid tumor such as melanoma, head and neck, liver or kidney cancer. The chain employs TRBV7-2 and TRBJ1-1, with D unresolved. The sample was CD4+ or CD8+ T cells sorted from blood, taken in a trial of the OX40 agonist ivuxolimab. CDR3 protein: CASSWRGALKAFF. The CDR3, as DNA: TGTGCCAGCAGCTGGAGAGGAGCTTTGAAGGCTTTCTTT.